This T cell receptor (beta chain) was obtained from a study of identical twins. TCRdb re-analysed the 5' RACE reads in MiXCR, keeping a single row per CDR3 protein. The profile shows about 210,000 distinct CDR3 sequences, roughly 9.4% of them singletons. V was shortened by 5 bases and J by 3 bases, with 7 bases between the two germline ends. Germline loops: CDR1 DFQATT, CDR2 SNEGSKA (reference sequence). The CDR3 sequence is 11 residues long. The sequenced sample was memory (CD45RO+) T cells sorted from blood. The genes are TRBV20-1 and TRBJ1-1; D gene uncertain. The sequence came from a woman in her late teens or twenties in good health. CDR3 sequence: CSAPFHTEAFF. The CDR3, as DNA: TGCAGTGCTCCGTTTCACACTGAAGCTTTCTTT.